The clone carrying this TCR beta chain was seen more than once but under ten times. Its specificity is not known. Making TCR cDNA involved 5'RACE template switching, which added UMIs and a universal primer site. TCRdb redid the calling of the 5' RACE reads with MiXCR, one entry per CDR3 protein. The table lists around 73,000 distinct CDR3 sequences, roughly 7.4% of them singletons. The data were taken from a study of T cells after yellow fever vaccination. Study-wide context: SMART-Seq v4 Ultra Low Input prepared the low-cell-number fractions. Study conclusions and caveats: Clonotype sharing between CD4 and CD8 compartments was small. Booster samples showed a return of most primary-vaccination clones (around 95% CD4, roughly 85% CD8).

This CDR3 spans 17 amino acids. From germline, CDR1 is LGHNA and CDR2 YNFKEQ. Trimming left V 0 bases short and J 3 bases short, with 16 bases between. The chain employs TRBV4-2 and TRBJ2-3; D possibly corresponds to TRBD2 (6 bases). Sequenced material: CD8+ T cells sorted from PBMCs, taken on the day of the yellow fever booster vaccination. This sequence originates from a man younger than 40 who received the YFV17D yellow fever vaccine. As DNA, the CDR3 is TGTGCCAGCAGCCAAGACGAGGGAGGACGGAGGACAGATACGCAGTATTTT. It yields the protein CASSQDEGGRRTDTQYF.